The subject of this entry is one TCR beta chain. An end of the junction differs from the germline gene, which may be a read error. The CDR3 length is 12 residues. The germline V gene has CDR1 MNHNY and CDR2 SVGAGI (reference sequence). This specimen belongs to a study of OX40 agonist ivuxolimab in advanced cancers. TCRdb's table, derived via immunoSEQ multiplex PCR, lists solely in-frame clones and lacks some. Here the sample spans around 85,000 clones, roughly nine tenths being singletons. V gene TRBV6-6 combines with J gene TRBJ2-1, with D tentatively TRBD2 (5 bases). The specimen comprised CD4+ or CD8+ T cells sorted from blood, sampled in a trial of the OX40 agonist ivuxolimab. The receptor was isolated from an adult with an advanced solid tumor such as melanoma, head and neck, liver or kidney cancer. Here the CDR3 DNA reads TGCCTGATACGGGGAACCTACAATGAGCAGTTCTTC. Protein product: CLIRGTYNEQFF.